This T cell receptor (beta chain) was found in a study of shared clonotypes between healthy human individuals. Study as a whole: Each donor's CD4 naive and CD4 memory cells filled three plates apiece, CD8 naive two, and CD8 memory one. Overall study findings and caveats: Approximately 4.9% of naive CD4 clonotypes were shared across several donors.

The data were produced by immunoSEQ multiplex PCR, yet TCRdb's version contains in-frame clones alone and is incomplete. The sample carries a few million clones, around nine tenths recorded once. The CDR3 has 14 amino acids. Germline CDR1 and CDR2: SGHRS and YFSETQ. The V end was cut by 1 base, the J end by 2 bases, with 9 bases between. A remark on this clone: The antigen is not known. Other DNA sequences in this specimen translate into the identical CDR3.

The donors were all Caucasian adults (living in Nashville, Tennessee). Sequencing input: naive CD4+ T cells sorted from blood. Subset noted: CD45RA+ positively selected. The J gene is TRBJ2-5, the V gene TRBV5-1; D may be TRBD2 (5 bases). The clonotype comes from a man younger than 35 in good health. This CDR3 is CASSLMDSQETQYF. CDR3 DNA sequence: TGCGCCAGCAGCTTGATGGACTCGCAAGAGACCCAGTACTTC.